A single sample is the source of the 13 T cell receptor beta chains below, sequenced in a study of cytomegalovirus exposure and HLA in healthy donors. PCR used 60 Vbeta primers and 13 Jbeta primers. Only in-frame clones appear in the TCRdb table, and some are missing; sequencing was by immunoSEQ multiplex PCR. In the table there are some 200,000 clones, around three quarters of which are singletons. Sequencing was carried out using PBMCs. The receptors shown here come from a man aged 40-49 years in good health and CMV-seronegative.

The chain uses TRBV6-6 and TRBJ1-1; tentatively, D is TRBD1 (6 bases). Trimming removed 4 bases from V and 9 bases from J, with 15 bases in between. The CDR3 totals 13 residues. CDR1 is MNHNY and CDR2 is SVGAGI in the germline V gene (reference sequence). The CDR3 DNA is TGTGCCAGCAGTTCCGGGGGGCGCGCGAAAGCTTTCTTT. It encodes CASSSGGRAKAFF.

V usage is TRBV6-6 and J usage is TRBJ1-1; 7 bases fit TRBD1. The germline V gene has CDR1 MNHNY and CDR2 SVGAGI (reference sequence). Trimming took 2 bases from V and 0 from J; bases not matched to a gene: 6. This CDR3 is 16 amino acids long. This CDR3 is CASSYRGQTMNTEAFF. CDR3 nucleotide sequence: TGTGCCAGCAGTTACAGGGGGCAGACTATGAACACTGAAGCTTTCTTT.

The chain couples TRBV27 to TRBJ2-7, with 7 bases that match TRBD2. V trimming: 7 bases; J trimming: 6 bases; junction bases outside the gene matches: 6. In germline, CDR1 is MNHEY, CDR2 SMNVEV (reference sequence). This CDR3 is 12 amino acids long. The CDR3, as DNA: TGTGCCAGCATGGGCGGGAGACCCGAGCAGTACTTC. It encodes CASMGGRPEQYF.

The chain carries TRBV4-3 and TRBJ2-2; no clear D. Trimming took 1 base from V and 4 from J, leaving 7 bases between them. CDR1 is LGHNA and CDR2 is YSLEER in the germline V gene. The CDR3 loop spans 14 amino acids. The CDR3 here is CASSQGPVTGELFF. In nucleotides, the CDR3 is TGCGCCAGCAGCCAAGGTCCGGTCACCGGGGAGCTGTTTTTT.

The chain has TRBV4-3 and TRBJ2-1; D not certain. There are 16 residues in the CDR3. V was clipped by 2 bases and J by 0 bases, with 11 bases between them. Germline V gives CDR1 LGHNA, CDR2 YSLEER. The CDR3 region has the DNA TGCGCCAGCAGCCAAAATACGCGGATCTCCTACAATGAGCAGTTCTTC. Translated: CASSQNTRISYNEQFF.

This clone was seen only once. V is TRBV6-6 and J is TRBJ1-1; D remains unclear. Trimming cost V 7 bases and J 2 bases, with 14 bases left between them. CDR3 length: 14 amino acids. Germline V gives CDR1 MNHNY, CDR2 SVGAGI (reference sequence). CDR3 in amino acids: CASTRRGLNTEAFF. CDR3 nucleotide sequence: TGTGCCAGCACCAGGCGGGGTTTAAACACTGAAGCTTTCTTT.

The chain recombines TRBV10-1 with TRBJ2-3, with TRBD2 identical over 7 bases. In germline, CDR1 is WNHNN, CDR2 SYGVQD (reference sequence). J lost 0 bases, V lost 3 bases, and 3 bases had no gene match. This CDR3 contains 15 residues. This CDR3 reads CASSDRDYSTDTQYF. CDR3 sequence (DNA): TGCGCCAGCAGTGATCGGGACTATAGCACAGATACGCAGTATTTT.

The CDR3 region is CASSLSRGPYNEQFF. The CDR3 DNA is TGTGCCAGCAGTTTATCGCGGGGGCCTTACAATGAGCAGTTCTTC. This rearrangement joins TRBV27 to TRBJ2-1, with a weak D call TRBD2 (7 bases). V gave up 0 bases and J gave up 4 bases, with 10 bases separating them. Germline V gives CDR1 MNHEY, CDR2 SMNVEV (reference sequence). This CDR3 is built from 15 residues.

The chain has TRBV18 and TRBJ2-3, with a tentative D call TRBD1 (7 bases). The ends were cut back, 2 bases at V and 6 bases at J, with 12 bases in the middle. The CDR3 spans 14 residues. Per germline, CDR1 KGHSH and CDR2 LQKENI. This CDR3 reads CASSPMTGRDTQYF. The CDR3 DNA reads TGTGCCAGCTCACCAATGACAGGGAGGGATACGCAGTATTTT.

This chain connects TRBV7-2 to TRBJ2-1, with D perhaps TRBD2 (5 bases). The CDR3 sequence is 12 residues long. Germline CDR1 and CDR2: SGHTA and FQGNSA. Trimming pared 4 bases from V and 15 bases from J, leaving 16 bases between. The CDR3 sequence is CASSSKTSSPFF. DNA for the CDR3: TGTGCCAGCAGCTCTAAAACTAGTTCCCCGTTCTTC.

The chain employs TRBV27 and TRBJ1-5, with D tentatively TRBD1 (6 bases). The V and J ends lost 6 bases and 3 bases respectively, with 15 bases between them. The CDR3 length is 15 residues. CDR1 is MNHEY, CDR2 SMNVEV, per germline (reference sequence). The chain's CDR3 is CASRPGGAVNQPQHF. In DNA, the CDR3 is TGTGCCAGCAGGCCGGGGGGGGCAGTCAATCAGCCCCAGCATTTT.

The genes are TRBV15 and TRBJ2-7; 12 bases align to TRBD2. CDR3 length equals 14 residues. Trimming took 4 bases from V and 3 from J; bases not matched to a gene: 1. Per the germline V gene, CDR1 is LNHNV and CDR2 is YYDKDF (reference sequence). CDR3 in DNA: TGTGCCACCAGCACACTAGCGGGGGGCTACGAGCAGTACTTC. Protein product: CATSTLAGGYEQYF.

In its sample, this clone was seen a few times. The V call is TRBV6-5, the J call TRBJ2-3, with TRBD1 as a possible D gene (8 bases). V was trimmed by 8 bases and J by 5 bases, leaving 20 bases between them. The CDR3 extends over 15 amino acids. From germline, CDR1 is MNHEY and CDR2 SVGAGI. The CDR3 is CASQGQGGSRDTQYF. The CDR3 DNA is TGTGCCAGCCAAGGACAGGGAGGGAGTCGAGATACGCAGTATTTT.